The 32 T cell receptor beta chains given below trace back to one sample, sequenced in a study of monozygotic twins with inflammatory bowel disease. TCRdb reanalyzed the 5' RACE reads, giving one entry per CDR3 protein sequence and no DNA. The sample table sets out 140,000 to 150,000 distinct CDR3 sequences. Sequences were obtained from blood. These receptors came from a human donor with ulcerative colitis or Crohn's disease, or a healthy co-twin of an affected twin (not recorded which).

The V gene is TRBV12-3 or TRBV12-4, the J gene TRBJ2-2; the D call of TRBD2 rests on TCRdb alone, since no DNA is present to check it. The CDR3 is made up of 15 amino acids. CDR3: CASSSLAEPTGELFF.

The V call is TRBV14, the J call TRBJ2-1; TCRdb picks TRBD1, but there is no DNA to check that call. This CDR3 comprises 14 residues. Germline loops: CDR1 SGHDN, CDR2 FVKESK. CDR3 sequence: CASRPGRAYNEQFF.

J is TRBJ2-1 and V is TRBV30; TCRdb's D call, TRBD2, is unchecked because there is no DNA. Germline assignment: CDR1 GTSNPN and CDR2 SVGIG (reference sequence). CDR3 size: 13 residues. CDR3 protein: CAHLGGRVNEQFF.

The V gene is TRBV6-2 or TRBV6-3, the J gene TRBJ1-5; the D gene TCRdb calls, TRBD1, cannot be checked with no DNA. Germline V CDR1 and CDR2: MNHEY, SVGEGT. The length of the CDR3 is 14 residues. CDR3 sequence: CASSASQGWRPQHF.

The chain links TRBV27 to TRBJ1-4; TCRdb reports TRBD1, a call that lacks DNA to check it against. This CDR3 is 16 amino acids long. The germline V gene has CDR1 MNHEY and CDR2 SMNVEV (reference sequence). CDR3 loop: CASSSSLPRPGEKLFF.

The genes are TRBV7-9 and TRBJ2-5; with no DNA, the TCRdb D assignment of TRBD1 cannot be verified. This CDR3 has 15 amino acids. Germline V gene data show CDR1 as SEHNR and CDR2 as FQNEAQ (reference sequence). The CDR3 sequence is CASSLAGQNQETQYF.

The rearrangement joins TRBV9 to TRBJ2-3; lacking DNA, the TRBD2 call made by TCRdb goes unchecked. The CDR3 runs 13 residues. In germline, CDR1 is SGDLS, CDR2 YYNGEE. The CDR3 loop is CASHEAGEDTQYF.

This chain links TRBV7-2 with TRBJ2-5; TCRdb reports TRBD1, a call that lacks DNA to check it against. The germline V gene has CDR1 SGHTA and CDR2 FQGNSA. The CDR3 sequence is 14 residues long. CDR3 amino acids: CASRETTGQETQYF.

This chain links TRBV7-2 with TRBJ1-4; TCRdb gives TRBD1 as the D gene, but with no DNA this cannot be confirmed. Germline assignment: CDR1 SGHTA and CDR2 FQGNSA. The CDR3 loop spans 13 amino acids. The chain's CDR3 is CASSLPGVEKLFF. The variable domain in full, with the rest retrieved from reference TRBV7-2 and TRBJ1-4, is GAGVSQSPSNKVTEKGKDVELRCDPISGHTALYWYRQSLGQGLEFLIYFQGNSAPDKSGLPSDRFSAERTGGSVSTLTIQRTQQEDSAVYLCASSLPGVEKLFFGSGTQLSVL.

This chain connects TRBV6-1 to TRBJ2-2. CDR1 MNHNS and CDR2 SASEGT come from the germline V gene. The CDR3 runs to 13 residues. The CDR3 sequence is CASSRQDTGELFF.

The chain combines TRBV7-2 with TRBJ1-2. Germline V gene lookup returns CDR1 SGHTA and CDR2 FQGNSA. This CDR3 has 13 amino acids. CDR3 protein: CASTFTRDTGYTF.

The chain carries TRBV5-4 and TRBJ2-3. CDR3 length: 13 amino acids. CDR1 SGHNT and CDR2 YYREEE come from the germline V gene (reference sequence). The CDR3 loop is CASSYGRTDTQYF. The whole variable domain, filled in from reference TRBV5-4 and TRBJ2-3, reads ETGVTQSPTHLIKTRGQQVTLRCSSQSGHNTVSWYQQALGQGPQFIFQYYREEENGRGNFPPRFSGLQFPNYSSELNVNALELDDSALYLCASSYGRTDTQYFGPGTRLTVL.

The chain couples TRBV6-2 or TRBV6-3 to TRBJ2-7; TCRdb gives TRBD2 as the D gene, but with no DNA this cannot be confirmed. Germline V gene data show CDR1 as MNHEY and CDR2 as SVGEGT. This CDR3 is 14 amino acids long. The CDR3 here is CASSYREDGYEQYF.

V and J are TRBV7-9 and TRBJ1-1; TCRdb picks TRBD1, but there is no DNA to check that call. CDR3 size: 15 residues. Germline CDR1 SEHNR, CDR2 FQNEAQ (reference sequence). CDR3 protein: CASSLHDKGNTEAFF.

This chain uses TRBV2 with TRBJ1-2. This CDR3 is built from 14 residues. Germline CDR1 SNHLY, CDR2 FYNNEI. This CDR3 is CASSYGPSGGGYTF.

The chain couples TRBV7-3 to TRBJ2-5; TCRdb picks TRBD1, but there is no DNA to check that call. Germline CDR1 is SGHTA and CDR2 is FQGTGA. The length of the CDR3 is 17 residues. The CDR3 spells CASSLTNHGTLQETQYF.

The J gene is TRBJ1-6, the V gene TRBV25-1. The germline V gene has CDR1 MGHDK and CDR2 SYGVNS. CDR3 length equals 12 residues. The CDR3 is CASRQYNSPLHF.

The chain recombines TRBV4-2 with TRBJ1-1. This CDR3 is 16 amino acids long. The germline V gene encodes CDR1 LGHNA and CDR2 YNFKEQ. This CDR3 reads CASSSLDVAMNTEAFF.

The rearrangement uses TRBV6-5 and TRBJ1-3; there is no DNA to check the TCRdb D call of TRBD1. CDR3 length equals 16 residues. From germline, CDR1 is MNHEY and CDR2 SVGAGI. CDR3 sequence reads: CASSYSGDSSGNTIYF.

J is TRBJ2-1 and V is TRBV24-1; TCRdb picks TRBD1, but there is no DNA to check that call. The CDR3 spans 16 residues. Looked up from germline, CDR1 is KGHDR and CDR2 is SFDVKD. The CDR3 sequence is CATSDRTGQIYNEQFF.

The J gene is TRBJ1-5, the V gene TRBV3-1. This CDR3 contains 17 residues. Per germline, CDR1 LGHDT and CDR2 YNNKEL (reference sequence). This chain's CDR3 is CASSQDIPPYSNQPQHF.

The genes are TRBV5-1 and TRBJ1-4. Germline assignment: CDR1 SGHRS and CDR2 YFSETQ. The length of the CDR3 is 16 residues. The CDR3 loop reads CASSLDRLATNEKLFF.

The CDR3 loop is CASSFLDEKLFF. The rearrangement uses TRBV13 and TRBJ1-4. The germline V gene encodes CDR1 PRHDT and CDR2 FYEKMQ (reference sequence). The CDR3 contains 12 residues.

The V call is TRBV10-3, the J call TRBJ2-7. The CDR3 is made up of 12 amino acids. Looked up from germline, CDR1 is ENHRY and CDR2 is SYGVKD. CDR3 loop: CAISDQNYEQYF.

The genes are TRBV5-1 and TRBJ2-3. Germline CDR1 is SGHRS and CDR2 is YFSETQ. The CDR3 runs 13 residues. The CDR3 protein is CASMLQSTDTQYF.

The chain is built from TRBV29-1 and TRBJ2-7; TCRdb's D call, TRBD2, is unchecked because there is no DNA. The CDR3 is 12 residues long. CDR1 is SQVTM, CDR2 ANQGSEA, per germline. The CDR3 is CSVGGLAGEQYF.

The rearrangement links TRBV7-2 to TRBJ1-3. Germline V gene sequence: CDR1 SGHTA, CDR2 FQGNSA. The CDR3 consists of 16 residues. The CDR3 here is CASSKRLTVSGNTIYF.

The rearrangement links TRBV11-2 to TRBJ1-2; TCRdb's D call, TRBD1, is unchecked because there is no DNA. The CDR3 has 12 residues. Germline values: CDR1 SGHAT, CDR2 FQNNGV. CDR3: CASSPLGSGYTF.

The J gene is TRBJ1-2, the V gene TRBV5-5. There are 14 residues in the CDR3. Germline CDR1 and CDR2: SGHKS and YYEKEE (reference sequence). CDR3 region: CASSQGRAGYGYTF.

The chain joins TRBV11-1 to TRBJ2-6. Germline V gene sequence: CDR1 SGHAT, CDR2 FQDESV (reference sequence). This CDR3 comprises 18 residues. The CDR3 reads CASSLGLPGGSGANVLTF.

The rearrangement links TRBV27 to TRBJ2-7; TCRdb reports TRBD1, a call that lacks DNA to check it against. Germline CDR1 MNHEY, CDR2 SMNVEV (reference sequence). CDR3 length equals 15 residues. The CDR3: CASSPPGQGTYEQYF.

The chain joins TRBV7-8 to TRBJ2-1; TCRdb selects TRBD2, and the lack of DNA leaves this call unchecked. This CDR3 contains 16 residues. The V gene's germline CDR1 is SGHVS and CDR2 FQNEAQ. This CDR3 is CASSSGTARPYNEQFF.